These 3 T cell receptor beta chains came from one sample sequenced in a study of CD8+ T cells in alopecia areata. Sequencing templates came from extracted RNA that was reverse transcribed into cDNA. Profiling relied on immunoSEQ multiplex PCR, and the TCRdb table lists in-frame clones only, not all of them. The table shows 150,000 to 190,000 clones, with around 55% occurring only once. The sample consisted of CD8+ T cells sorted from blood, taken at week 0. Source of these receptors: a human donor with alopecia areata.

This clone turned up a few times. J is TRBJ2-7 and V is TRBV4-3; D gene unclear. Germline loops: CDR1 LGHNA, CDR2 YSLEER. Trimming removed 0 bases from V and 7 bases from J, with 13 bases in between. The CDR3 spans 14 residues. DNA of the CDR3: TGCGCCAGCAGCCAAGACGGCAACATAGGGGAGCAGTACTTC. Translated, it gives CASSQDGNIGEQYF.

In this sample, this clone turned up a few times. The chain combines TRBV7-2 with TRBJ1-6; D perhaps matches TRBD1 (5 bases). In germline, CDR1 is SGHTA, CDR2 FQGNSA. This CDR3 region has 18 residues. V was shortened by 5 bases and J by 0 bases, with 17 bases between the two germline ends. The CDR3 loop is CASSHGTPPSSYNSPLHF. CDR3 nucleotide sequence: TGTGCCAGCAGCCACGGGACTCCGCCGAGCTCCTATAATTCACCCCTCCACTTT.

This clone was picked up a small number of times. This chain connects TRBV4-3 to TRBJ2-3; 9 bases map to TRBD1. Germline trimming cut 0 bases from V and 2 bases from J; bases unmatched to any gene: 12. The germline V gene has CDR1 LGHNA and CDR2 YSLEER. The CDR3 is 19 residues long. CDR3 bases: TGCGCCAGCAGCCAAGATCCGCCGGGGGACAGGGCATTCACAGATACGCAGTATTTT. This gives the protein CASSQDPPGDRAFTDTQYF.